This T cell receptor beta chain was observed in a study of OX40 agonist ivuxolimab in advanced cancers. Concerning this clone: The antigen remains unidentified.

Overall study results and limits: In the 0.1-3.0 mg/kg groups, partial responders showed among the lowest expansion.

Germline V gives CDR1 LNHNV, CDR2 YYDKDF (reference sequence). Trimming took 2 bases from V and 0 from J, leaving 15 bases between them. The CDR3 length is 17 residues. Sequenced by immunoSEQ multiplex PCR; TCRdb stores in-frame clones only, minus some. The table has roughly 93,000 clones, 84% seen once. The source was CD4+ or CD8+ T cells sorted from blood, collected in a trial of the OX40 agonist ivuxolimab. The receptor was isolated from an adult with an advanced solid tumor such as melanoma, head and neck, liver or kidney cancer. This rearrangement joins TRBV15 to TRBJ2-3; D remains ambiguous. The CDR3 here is CATSRTPTGYSTDTQYF. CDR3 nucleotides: TGTGCCACCAGCAGAACCCCGACGGGCTATAGCACAGATACGCAGTATTTT.